This T cell receptor beta chain was captured by sequencing in a study of beta chain features in type 1 diabetes (dated 2018 in TCRdb). The study in broad terms: No differences in mean age, gender distribution, total cell number or subset yield were found between patients and healthy donors. In the study, TCRB repertoires of sorted circulating CD4+ T cell subsets from recently diagnosed type 1 diabetes patients were compared with those of matched healthy donors. Across all samples, fewer than 110,000,000 sorted cells were examined, and cell number per subset correlated strongly with RNA yield. Whereas all 28 donors provided naive and central memory subsets, regulatory and stem cell-like memory subsets were isolated from just 8 patients and about eight healthy donors. On the study overall, not on this receptor specifically: Naive, central memory and regulatory TCRB repertoires appeared to be more similar among patients than among healthy donors. Because cDNA was sequenced instead of genomic DNA, highly expressing activated cells could be over-represented, though the groups showed no difference in activation or CD3 levels. Shorter templates might be favored by PCR, yet because patient and control samples were amplified and corrected together, any such skew would affect both groups equally. A moderate but significant shortening of TCRB CDR3 length was observed in type 1 diabetes patients in all four CD4+ subsets. Only small numbers of individuals were included in the HLA sub-analyses, which left unresolved whether HLA type had any influence on TCRB rearrangement. At VDJ recombination sites, patients with type 1 diabetes made fewer insertions and deleted more nucleotides, a pattern implying thymic rearrangement abnormalities.

From each donor, a single peripheral blood sample of about 100 mL on average was drawn into heparinised tubes. Naive, central memory, regulatory and stem cell-like memory CD4+ T cells were sorted on a BD FACSAria II using a panel including CD45RO, CCR7, CD25, CD127, CD95 and CD27. All sorted populations exceeded 98% purity. PBMCs were separated immediately by Lymphoprep density gradient centrifugation and were stained directly, without being cultured. So that batch effects would be minimized, each experiment stained and sorted samples in pairs, pairing one healthy donor with one patient. Looking up the germline V gene (reference sequence) yields CDR1 SGHNT and CDR2 YYREEE. From its cysteine to its phenylalanine, the CDR3 spans 13 amino acids. The only DNA kept is the CDR3, 39 bases in frame from the first base. Points on this clone: Its specific antigen is unknown. At one end the junction does not follow the germline gene, possibly because of a read error.

The High Capacity cDNA Reverse Transcription Kit was used to reverse transcribe all of the isolated RNA, meaning that expressed TCRB transcripts were what got sequenced. Naive, central memory and regulatory T cell samples underwent deep immunoSEQ sequencing, averaging about 3.57 million total reads per sample. Sorted cells were lysed in RLT buffer, and RNA was extracted using DNase-treated RNeasy Micro or Mini kits according to cell number. To prevent cross-contamination, every cell subset was processed on its own, while patient and healthy donor samples were processed together. The immunoSEQ multiplex PCR was used to amplify TCRB sequences from cDNA, yielding 87-bp fragments that span the CDR3 region. Sequencing of the amplicons was performed on the Illumina HiSeq platform. On the study's bioinformatics: Synthetic template baselines were used to correct PCR bias computationally, reads within Hamming distance 2 were collapsed together, and singletons that could not be merged were discarded. Reads were aligned against IMGT so that V, D and J genes, CDR3 length and insertions or deletions at six rearrangement sites could be assigned. Clonotype counts were normalized to sorted cell number within each subset before computing true diversity and Gini coefficients with the tcR R package. The overlap coefficient, calculated on TCRB nucleotide sequences, was used to measure repertoire sharing. The table was pulled from immuneACCESS by TCRdb, which kept in-frame rearrangements only. Such tables lose some clones; where checked, under half of the loss comes from unresolved V genes, and the rest has no known cause. For V, J and clone size, that table is used; D and trimming come from the DNA. The sample contains about 150,000 clones, around 10% of them found a single time. About 2.1% of the sample is held by the ten biggest clonotypes.

Sequencing was performed on central memory CD4+ T cells from blood. The origin of this receptor is a man younger than 30 in good health. The rearranged segments are TRBV5-4 and TRBJ2-7, with 13 bases aligning to TRBD2. Here is the DNA: TGTGCCAGCAGCGAGGGACTAGCGGGGCACTTCGGCTTC. Its protein is CASSEGLAGHFGF. Reference TRBV5-4 and TRBJ2-7 genes cover what lies past the CDR3, so the full variable domain is ETGVTQSPTHLIKTRGQQVTLRCSSQSGHNTVSWYQQALGQGPQFIFQYYREEENGRGNFPPRFSGLQFPNYSSELNVNALELDDSALYLCASSEGLAGHFGFGPGTRLTVT.